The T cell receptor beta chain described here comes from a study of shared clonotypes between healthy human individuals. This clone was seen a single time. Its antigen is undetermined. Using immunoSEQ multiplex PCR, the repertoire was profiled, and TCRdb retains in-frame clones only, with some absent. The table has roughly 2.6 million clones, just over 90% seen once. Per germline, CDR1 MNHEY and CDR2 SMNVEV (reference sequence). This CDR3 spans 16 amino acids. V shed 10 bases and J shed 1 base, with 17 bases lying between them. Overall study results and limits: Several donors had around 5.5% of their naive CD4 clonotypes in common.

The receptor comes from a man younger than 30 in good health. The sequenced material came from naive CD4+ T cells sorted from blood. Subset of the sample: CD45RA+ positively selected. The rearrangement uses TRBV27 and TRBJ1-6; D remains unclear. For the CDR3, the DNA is TGTGCCACCCGGGTCGGGTTACTATCCTATAATTCACCCCTCCACTTT. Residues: CATRVGLLSYNSPLHF.